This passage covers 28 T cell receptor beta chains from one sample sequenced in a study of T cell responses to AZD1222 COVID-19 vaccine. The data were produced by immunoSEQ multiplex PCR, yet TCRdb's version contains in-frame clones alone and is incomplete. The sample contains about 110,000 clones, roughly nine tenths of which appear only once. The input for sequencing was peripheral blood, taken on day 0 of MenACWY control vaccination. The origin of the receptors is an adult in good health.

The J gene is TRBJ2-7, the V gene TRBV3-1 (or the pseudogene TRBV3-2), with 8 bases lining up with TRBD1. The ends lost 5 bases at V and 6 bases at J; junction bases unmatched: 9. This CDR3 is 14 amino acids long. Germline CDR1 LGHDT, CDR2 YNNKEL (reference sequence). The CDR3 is CASSGGQGLSEQYF. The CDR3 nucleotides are TGTGCCAGCAGCGGAGGACAGGGCCTATCCGAGCAGTACTTC.

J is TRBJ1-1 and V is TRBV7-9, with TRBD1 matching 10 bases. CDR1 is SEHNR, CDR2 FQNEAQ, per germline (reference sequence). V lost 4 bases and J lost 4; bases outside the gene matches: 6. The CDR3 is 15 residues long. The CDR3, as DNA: TGTGCCAGCAGCTCCGGGACAGGGGTCGGCACTGAAGCTTTCTTT. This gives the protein CASSSGTGVGTEAFF.

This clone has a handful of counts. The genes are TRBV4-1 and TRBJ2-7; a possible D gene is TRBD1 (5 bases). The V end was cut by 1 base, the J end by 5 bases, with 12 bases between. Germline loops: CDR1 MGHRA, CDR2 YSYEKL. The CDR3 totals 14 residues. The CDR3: CASSQGKQGNEQYF. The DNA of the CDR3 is TGCGCCAGCAGCCAAGGGAAGCAGGGCAACGAGCAGTACTTC.

CDR3 amino acids: CASSPPPSGNTIYF. The DNA for the CDR3 is TGTGCCAGTAGTCCGCCTCCCTCTGGAAACACCATATATTTT. V gene TRBV19 combines with J gene TRBJ1-3, with D hard to call. V shed 5 bases and J shed 0 bases, with 8 bases lying between them. The CDR3 covers 14 residues. Germline CDR1 reads LNHDA; CDR2 reads SQIVND (reference sequence).

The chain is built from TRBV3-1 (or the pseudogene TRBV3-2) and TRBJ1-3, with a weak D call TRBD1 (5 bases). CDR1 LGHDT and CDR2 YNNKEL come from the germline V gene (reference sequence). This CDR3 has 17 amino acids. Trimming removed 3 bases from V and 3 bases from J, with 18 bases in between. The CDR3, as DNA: TGTGCCAGCAGCCATCTGGATCTTGGGCAGGGTGGAAACACCATATATTTT. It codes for CASSHLDLGQGGNTIYF.

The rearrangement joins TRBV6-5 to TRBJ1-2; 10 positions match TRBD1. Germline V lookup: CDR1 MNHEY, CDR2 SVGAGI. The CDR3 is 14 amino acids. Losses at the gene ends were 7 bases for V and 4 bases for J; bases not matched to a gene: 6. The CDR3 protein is CASTAGTGAYGYTF. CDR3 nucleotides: TGTGCCAGCACCGCAGGGACAGGGGCCTATGGCTACACCTTC.

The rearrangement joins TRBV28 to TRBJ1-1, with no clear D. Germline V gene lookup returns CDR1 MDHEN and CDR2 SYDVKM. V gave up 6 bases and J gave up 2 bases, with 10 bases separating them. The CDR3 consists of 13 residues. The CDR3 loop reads CASSLQFNTEAFF. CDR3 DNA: TGTGCCAGCAGCTTACAGTTTAACACTGAAGCTTTCTTT.

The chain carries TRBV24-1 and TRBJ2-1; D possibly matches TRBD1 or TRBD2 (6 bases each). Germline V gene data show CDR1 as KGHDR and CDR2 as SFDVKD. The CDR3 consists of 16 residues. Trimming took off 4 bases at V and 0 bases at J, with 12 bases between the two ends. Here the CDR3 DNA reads TGTGCCACCAGTGACTACGGGGGCCGCTCCTACAATGAGCAGTTCTTC. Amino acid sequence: CATSDYGGRSYNEQFF.

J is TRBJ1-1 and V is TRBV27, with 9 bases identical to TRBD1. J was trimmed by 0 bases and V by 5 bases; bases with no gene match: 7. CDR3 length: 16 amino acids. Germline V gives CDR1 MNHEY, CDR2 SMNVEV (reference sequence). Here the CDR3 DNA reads TGTGCCAGCAGTAAACAGGGGGCCGCGGTGAACACTGAAGCTTTCTTT. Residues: CASSKQGAAVNTEAFF.

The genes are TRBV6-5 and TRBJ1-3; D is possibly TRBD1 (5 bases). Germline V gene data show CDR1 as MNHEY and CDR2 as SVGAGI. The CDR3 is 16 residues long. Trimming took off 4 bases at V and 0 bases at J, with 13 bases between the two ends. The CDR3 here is CASSSTGGISGNTIYF. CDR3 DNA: TGTGCCAGCAGTTCAACAGGAGGAATCTCTGGAAACACCATATATTTT.

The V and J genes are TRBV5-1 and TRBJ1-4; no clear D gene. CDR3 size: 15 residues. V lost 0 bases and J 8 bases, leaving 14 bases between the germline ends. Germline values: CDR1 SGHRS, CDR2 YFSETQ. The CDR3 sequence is CASSLEGQGREKLFF. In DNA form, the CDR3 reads TGCGCCAGCAGCTTGGAGGGCCAAGGGAGAGAAAAACTGTTTTTT.

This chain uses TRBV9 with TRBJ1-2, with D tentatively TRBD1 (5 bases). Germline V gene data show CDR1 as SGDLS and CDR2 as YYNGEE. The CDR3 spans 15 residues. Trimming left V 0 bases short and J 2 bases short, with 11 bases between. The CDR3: CASSVGGDHNYGYTF. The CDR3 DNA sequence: TGTGCCAGCAGCGTAGGCGGGGACCACAACTATGGCTACACCTTC.

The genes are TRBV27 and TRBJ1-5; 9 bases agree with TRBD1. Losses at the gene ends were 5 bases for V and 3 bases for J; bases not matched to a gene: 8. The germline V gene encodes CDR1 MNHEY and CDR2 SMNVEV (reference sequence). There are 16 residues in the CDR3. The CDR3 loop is CASSPDRGNLNQPQHF. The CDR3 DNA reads TGTGCCAGCAGTCCAGACAGGGGGAATCTCAATCAGCCCCAGCATTTT.

CDR3 amino acids: CASSQYLVEYNEQFF. The CDR3 bases are TGTGCCAGCAGCCAATACCTAGTCGAGTACAATGAGCAGTTCTTC. This chain connects TRBV14 to TRBJ2-1; D remains ambiguous. The V end was cut by 2 bases, the J end by 4 bases, with 12 bases between. This CDR3 is built from 15 residues. Germline CDR1 SGHDN, CDR2 FVKESK.

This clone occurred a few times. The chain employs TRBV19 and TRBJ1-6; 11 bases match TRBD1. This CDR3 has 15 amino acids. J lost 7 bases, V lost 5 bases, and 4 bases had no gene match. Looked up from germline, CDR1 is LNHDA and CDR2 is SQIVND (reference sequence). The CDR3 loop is CASSRTGGGNSPLHF. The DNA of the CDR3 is TGTGCCAGTAGTCGGACAGGGGGCGGGAATTCACCCCTCCACTTT.

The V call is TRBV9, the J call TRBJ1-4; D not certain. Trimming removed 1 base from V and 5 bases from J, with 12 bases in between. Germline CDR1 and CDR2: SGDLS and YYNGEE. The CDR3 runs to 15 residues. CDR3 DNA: TGTGCCAGCAGCGTACATGAAGGGCCGAATGAAAAACTGTTTTTT. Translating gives CASSVHEGPNEKLFF. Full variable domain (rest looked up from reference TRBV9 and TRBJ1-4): DSGVTQTPKHLITATGQRVTLRCSPRSGDLSVYWYQQSLDQGLQFLIQYYNGEERAKGNILERFSAQQFPDLHSELNLSSLELGDSALYFCASSVHEGPNEKLFFGSGTQLSVL.

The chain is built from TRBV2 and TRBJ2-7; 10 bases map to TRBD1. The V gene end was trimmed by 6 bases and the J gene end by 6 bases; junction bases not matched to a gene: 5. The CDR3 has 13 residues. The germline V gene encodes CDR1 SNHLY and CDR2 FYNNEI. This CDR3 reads CASSAGTGVEQYF. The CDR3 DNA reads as TGTGCCAGCAGCGCCGGGACAGGGGTCGAGCAGTACTTC. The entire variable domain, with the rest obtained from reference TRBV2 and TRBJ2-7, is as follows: EPEVTQTPSHQVTQMGQEVILRCVPISNHLYFYWYRQILGQKVEFLVSFYNNEISEKSEIFDDQFSVERPDGSNFTLKIRSTKLEDSAMYFCASSAGTGVEQYFGPGTRLTVT.

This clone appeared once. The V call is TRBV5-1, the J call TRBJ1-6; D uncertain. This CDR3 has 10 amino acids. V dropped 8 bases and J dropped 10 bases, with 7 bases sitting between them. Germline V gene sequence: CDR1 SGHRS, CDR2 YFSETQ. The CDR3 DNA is TGCGCCAGGACGGGCTCACCCCTCCACTTT. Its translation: CARTGSPLHF.

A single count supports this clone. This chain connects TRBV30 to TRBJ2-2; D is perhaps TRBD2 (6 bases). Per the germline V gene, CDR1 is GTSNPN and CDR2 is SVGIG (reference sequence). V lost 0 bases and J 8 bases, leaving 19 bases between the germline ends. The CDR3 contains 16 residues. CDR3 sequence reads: CAWSVQLWRGDGELFF. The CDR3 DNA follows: TGTGCCTGGAGTGTACAACTTTGGAGGGGAGATGGGGAGCTGTTTTTT.

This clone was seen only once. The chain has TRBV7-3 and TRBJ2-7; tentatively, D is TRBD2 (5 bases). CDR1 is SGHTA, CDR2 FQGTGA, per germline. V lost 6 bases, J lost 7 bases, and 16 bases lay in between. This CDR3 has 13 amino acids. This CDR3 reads CASRSTGLREQYF. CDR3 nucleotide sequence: TGTGCCAGCAGATCTACTGGACTGAGGGAGCAGTACTTC.

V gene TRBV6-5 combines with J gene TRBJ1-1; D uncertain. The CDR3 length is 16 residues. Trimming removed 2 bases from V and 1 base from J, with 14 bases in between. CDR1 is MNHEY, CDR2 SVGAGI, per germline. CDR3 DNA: TGTGCCAGCAGTTACCGGGTCGGGAGAGGGAACACTGAAGCTTTCTTT. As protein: CASSYRVGRGNTEAFF.

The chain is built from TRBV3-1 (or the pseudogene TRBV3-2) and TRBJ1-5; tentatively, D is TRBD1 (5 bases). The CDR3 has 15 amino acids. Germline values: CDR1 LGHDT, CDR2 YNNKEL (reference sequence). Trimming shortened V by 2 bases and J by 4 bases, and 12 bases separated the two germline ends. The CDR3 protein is CASSQTGLGNQPQHF. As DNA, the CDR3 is TGTGCCAGCAGCCAAACGGGACTGGGTAATCAGCCCCAGCATTTT.

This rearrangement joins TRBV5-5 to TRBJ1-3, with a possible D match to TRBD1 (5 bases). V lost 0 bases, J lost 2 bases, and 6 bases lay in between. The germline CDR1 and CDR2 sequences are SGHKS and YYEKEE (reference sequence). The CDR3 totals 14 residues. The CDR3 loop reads CASSLETAGNTIYF. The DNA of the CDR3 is TGTGCCAGCAGCTTGGAGACAGCTGGAAACACCATATATTTT.

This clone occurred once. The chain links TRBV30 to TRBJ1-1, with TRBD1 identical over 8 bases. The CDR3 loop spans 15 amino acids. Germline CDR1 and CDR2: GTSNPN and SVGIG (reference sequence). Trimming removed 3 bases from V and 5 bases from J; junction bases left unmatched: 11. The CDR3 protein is CAWRTKDRAWTEAFF. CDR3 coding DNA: TGTGCCTGGAGAACTAAGGACAGGGCCTGGACTGAAGCTTTCTTT.

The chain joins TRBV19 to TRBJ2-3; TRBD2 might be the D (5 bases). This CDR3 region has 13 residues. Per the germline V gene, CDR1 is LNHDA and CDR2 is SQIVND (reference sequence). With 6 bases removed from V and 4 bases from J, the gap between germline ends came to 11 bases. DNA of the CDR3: TGTGCCAGTAGCCTAGCATTGGCAGATACGCAGTATTTT. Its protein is CASSLALADTQYF.

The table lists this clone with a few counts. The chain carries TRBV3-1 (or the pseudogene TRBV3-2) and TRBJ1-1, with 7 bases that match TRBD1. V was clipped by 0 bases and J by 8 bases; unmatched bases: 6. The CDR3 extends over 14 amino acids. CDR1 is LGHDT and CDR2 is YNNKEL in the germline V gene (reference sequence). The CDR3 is CASSQESGDREAFF. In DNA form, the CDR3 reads TGTGCCAGCAGCCAAGAATCCGGGGACAGAGAAGCTTTCTTT.

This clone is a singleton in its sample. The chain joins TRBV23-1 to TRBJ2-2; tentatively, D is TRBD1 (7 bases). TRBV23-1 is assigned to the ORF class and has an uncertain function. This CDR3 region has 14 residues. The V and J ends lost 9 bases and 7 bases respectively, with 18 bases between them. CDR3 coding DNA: TGCGCCAGTCGGCCGACAGGGAGGATCGGGGAGCTGTTTTTT. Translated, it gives CASRPTGRIGELFF.

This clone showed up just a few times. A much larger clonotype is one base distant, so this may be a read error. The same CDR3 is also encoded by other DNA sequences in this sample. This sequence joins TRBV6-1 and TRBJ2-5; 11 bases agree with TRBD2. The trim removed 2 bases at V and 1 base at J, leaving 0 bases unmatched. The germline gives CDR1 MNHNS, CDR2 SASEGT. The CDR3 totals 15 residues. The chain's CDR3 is CASSELAGGQETQYF. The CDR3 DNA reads TGTGCCAGCAGTGAACTAGCGGGGGGCCAAGAGACCCAGTACTTC.